A single sample is the source of the 28 T cell receptor beta chains below, sequenced in a study of blood T cells in healthy people across ages. Through a sample-barcoded 5' primer and a J-beta primer mix, a second PCR was run for roughly 6 to 11 cycles. TCRdb itself ran the 5' RACE reads through MiXCR, one entry per CDR3 protein. The sample includes over 600,000 distinct CDR3 sequences, less than 45% of them seen just once. Sequenced: blood. The receptors here all came from an elderly man in good health.

CDR3 sequence reads: CASSPGPGYEQYF. For the CDR3, the DNA is TGTGCCAGCAGCCCCGGGCCTGGCTACGAGCAGTACTTC. V usage is TRBV7-2 and J usage is TRBJ2-7; no clear D. The length of the CDR3 is 13 residues. Trimming left V 5 bases short and J 3 bases short, with 11 bases between. Germline CDR1 is SGHTA and CDR2 is FQGNSA.

CDR3 in amino acids: CASSSGTGVDGYTF. CDR3 DNA: TGTGCCAGCAGTTCCGGGACAGGGGTTGATGGCTACACCTTC. J is TRBJ1-2 and V is TRBV6-5; TRBD1 agrees at 10 bases. CDR3 length: 14 amino acids. The germline V gene has CDR1 MNHEY and CDR2 SVGAGI. V gave up 4 bases and J gave up 6 bases; unmatched junction bases: 5.

At least ten counts were recorded for this clonotype. The chain uses TRBV7-9 and TRBJ2-1, with 7 positions matching TRBD1. The junction had 5 bases not matched to a gene; V was cut back by 1 base and J by 8 bases. The CDR3 length is 14 residues. Germline V lookup: CDR1 SEHNR, CDR2 FQNEAQ (reference sequence). In nucleotides, the CDR3 is TGTGCCAGCAGCTTAGAGACAGGGAAGGATGAGCAGTTCTTC. Translation gives CASSLETGKDEQFF.

The chain recombines TRBV12-3 or TRBV12-4 with TRBJ1-5; D ambiguous. The ends were cut back, 4 bases at V and 0 bases at J, with 10 bases in the middle. The CDR3 runs to 15 residues. For the CDR3, the DNA is TGTGCCAGCAGTTACGACACATATAGCAATCAGCCCCAGCATTTT. Its protein is CASSYDTYSNQPQHF.

This clonotype was observed at least ten times. V is TRBV12-3 or TRBV12-4 and J is TRBJ2-6; D uncertain. V dropped 8 bases and J dropped 0 bases, with 11 bases sitting between them. The CDR3 has 15 amino acids. In nucleotides, the CDR3 is TGTGCCAGCTACTCCTATAGCTCTGGGGCCAACGTCCTGACTTTC. This codes for CASYSYSSGANVLTF.

Points on this clonotype: Possible read error: a much larger clone is one base away. J is TRBJ2-3 and V is TRBV4-2; TRBD2 agrees at 7 bases. The ends lost 4 bases at V and 4 bases at J; junction bases unmatched: 8. The CDR3 is 15 residues long. Germline V gene lookup returns CDR1 LGHNA and CDR2 YNFKEQ. CDR3 DNA sequence: TGTGCCAGCAGCCCGGGGACTACCTGGCCAGATACGCAGTATTTT. Its translation is CASSPGTTWPDTQYF.

The gene calls are TRBV27 and TRBJ2-5, with 11 bases lining up with TRBD1. The J call is in doubt because the DNA end fits TRBJ2-7 better. The CDR3 consists of 15 residues. Germline CDR1 reads MNHEY; CDR2 reads SMNVEV (reference sequence). The CDR3 coding sequence is TGTGCCAGCAGAAACCCCGGGACAGGGGGTGGCGAGCAGTACTTC. Encoded protein: CASRNPGTGGGEQYF.

The V call is TRBV10-1, the J call TRBJ1-1; 9 positions agree with TRBD1. The junction had 2 bases not matched to a gene; V was cut back by 2 bases and J by 4 bases. Germline V gene lookup returns CDR1 WNHNN and CDR2 SYGVQD (reference sequence). This CDR3 has 14 amino acids. In nucleotides, the CDR3 is TGCGCCAGCAGTGAGGTACAGGGGGCCACTGAAGCTTTCTTT. Its protein is CASSEVQGATEAFF.

This clonotype has only a few counts. The chain is built from TRBV27 and TRBJ2-1, with TRBD1 as a possible D gene (6 bases). CDR3 length: 11 amino acids. Deletions cut 6 bases from V and 8 bases from J, with 8 bases between. The germline gives CDR1 MNHEY, CDR2 SMNVEV (reference sequence). CDR3 region: CASRGAYEQFF. In nucleotides, the CDR3 is TGTGCCAGCAGGGGGGCCTATGAGCAGTTCTTC.

The chain recombines TRBV7-6 with TRBJ1-4; D unresolved. Germline-derived CDR1 and CDR2 are SGHVS and FNYEAQ. This CDR3 is 19 amino acids long. Trimming removed 1 base at V and 0 bases at J, with 18 bases between. DNA of the CDR3: TGTGCCAGCAGCTTAGGGAAAGACGGTAACCGTGCAACTAATGAAAAACTGTTTTTT. Its translation is CASSLGKDGNRATNEKLFF.

The CDR3 region is CASSLSSRGGNQPQHF. CDR3 nucleotides: TGTGCCAGCAGTTTATCGTCCAGGGGAGGCAATCAGCCCCAGCATTTT. V and J are TRBV27 and TRBJ1-5; tentative D call: TRBD1 (6 bases). The V end lost 0 bases, the J end lost 2 bases, and 11 bases lay between the germline ends. This CDR3 spans 16 amino acids. Germline values: CDR1 MNHEY, CDR2 SMNVEV (reference sequence).

The gene calls are TRBV20-1 and TRBJ2-5, with 8 nucleotides matching TRBD2. Germline V gene lookup returns CDR1 DFQATT and CDR2 SNEGSKA (reference sequence). Trimming took 6 bases from V and 5 from J; bases not matched to a gene: 11. CDR3 length: 14 residues. The CDR3 bases are TGCAGTGCCGCACTAGCGGCCCCCTGGGAGACCCAGTACTTC. Protein sequence: CSAALAAPWETQYF.

V gene TRBV5-6 combines with J gene TRBJ2-3; possibly TRBD1 for D (6 bases). Trimming shortened V by 3 bases and J by 0 bases, and 14 bases separated the two germline ends. Germline-derived CDR1 and CDR2 are SGHDT and YYEEEE. CDR3 length: 16 residues. DNA of the CDR3: TGTGCCAGCAGCTCCTTAACAGGGCCCAGCACAGATACGCAGTATTTT. Encoded protein: CASSSLTGPSTDTQYF. Full variable domain (rest looked up from reference TRBV5-6 and TRBJ2-3): DAGVTQSPTHLIKTRGQQVTLRCSPKSGHDTVSWYQQALGQGPQFIFQYYEEEERQRGNFPDRFSGHQFPNYSSELNVNALLLGDSALYLCASSSLTGPSTDTQYFGPGTRLTVL.

The rearrangement joins TRBV6-6 to TRBJ2-1; no reliable D call. V gave up 0 bases and J gave up 10 bases, with 7 bases separating them. CDR1 MNHNY and CDR2 SVGAGI come from the germline V gene (reference sequence). The CDR3 runs 12 residues. CDR3 region: CASSYSSWEQFF. The CDR3 region has the DNA TGTGCCAGCAGTTACTCGTCATGGGAGCAGTTCTTC.

The chain recombines TRBV24-1 with TRBJ2-1; 13 bases are shared with TRBD2. The V gene end was trimmed by 4 bases and the J gene end by 5 bases; junction bases not matched to a gene: 4. Per germline, CDR1 KGHDR and CDR2 SFDVKD. The CDR3 is 16 amino acids. CDR3 nucleotides: TGTGCCACCAGTGACCCCGGACTAGCGGGAGACAATGAGCAGTTCTTC. It translates to CATSDPGLAGDNEQFF.

About this clonotype: Just one base apart from a much larger clone, this may be a read error. V is TRBV3-1 and J is TRBJ2-7; TRBD2 aligns across 11 bases. CDR3 length equals 14 residues. The V gene's germline CDR1 is LGHDT and CDR2 YNNKEL (reference sequence). The CDR3 loop is CVSSTSGGSYEQYF. CDR3 bases: TGTGTCAGCAGCACTAGCGGGGGCTCCTACGAGCAGTACTTC.

V is TRBV11-2 and J is TRBJ2-3; 9 nucleotides line up with TRBD2. The CDR3 has 14 amino acids. The V segment lost 9 bases and the J segment 6 bases; nucleotides outside the gene matches: 10. Germline V gene sequence: CDR1 SGHAT, CDR2 FQNNGV. The chain's CDR3 is CASKPGLAFDTQYF. The CDR3 nucleotides are TGTGCCAGTAAGCCGGGACTAGCATTTGATACGCAGTATTTT.

The chain is built from TRBV7-9 and TRBJ2-2; 10 bases line up with TRBD2. The CDR3 runs to 15 residues. Germline V CDR1 and CDR2: SEHNR, FQNEAQ (reference sequence). V trimming: 3 bases; J trimming: 6 bases; junction bases outside the gene matches: 4. CDR3 amino acids: CASSFSGRDAGELFF. For the CDR3, the DNA is TGTGCCAGCAGCTTCAGCGGGAGGGATGCCGGGGAGCTGTTTTTT.

J is TRBJ2-7 and V is TRBV2; D tentatively fits TRBD1 or TRBD2 (5 bases each). Judging by the DNA end, TRBJ2-4 fits better; the J call may be wrong. The germline V gene has CDR1 SNHLY and CDR2 FYNNEI. This CDR3 has 14 residues. The CDR3 loop reads CASRTGTEKNIQYF. The CDR3 DNA follows: TGTGCCAGCAGGACCGGGACGGAGAAAAACATTCAGTACTTC.

This clonotype was seen only a few times. This chain joins TRBV9 and TRBJ2-1; 10 bases are shared with TRBD1. The CDR3 sequence is 16 residues long. Germline V lookup: CDR1 SGDLS, CDR2 YYNGEE. V gave up 4 bases and J gave up 6 bases; unmatched junction bases: 10. In DNA form, the CDR3 reads TGTGCCAGCAGCATAAGCCGGGACAGGGGACTCAATGAGCAGTTCTTC. Residues: CASSISRDRGLNEQFF.

The chain has TRBV20-1 and TRBJ2-3; the D gene is possibly TRBD2 (5 bases). The CDR3 is made up of 15 amino acids. Germline CDR1 and CDR2: DFQATT and SNEGSKA (reference sequence). The V and J ends lost 6 bases and 0 bases respectively, with 16 bases between them. The CDR3: CSAEGPSRSTDTQYF. The CDR3 DNA sequence: TGCAGTGCCGAAGGTCCTAGCCGTAGCACAGATACGCAGTATTTT.

This clonotype was counted only a few times. The chain carries TRBV10-1 and TRBJ2-3; D ambiguous. Per germline, CDR1 WNHNN and CDR2 SYGVQD (reference sequence). The V gene lost 2 bases and the J gene lost 8 bases, with 14 bases spanning the gap. The CDR3 spans 14 residues. The DNA for the CDR3 is TGCGCCAGCAGTGAGAGCGCCCGGACGGGTACGCAGTATTTT. This encodes CASSESARTGTQYF.

This chain joins TRBV5-1 and TRBJ2-3, with D tentatively TRBD1 (5 bases). Germline V gene sequence: CDR1 SGHRS, CDR2 YFSETQ. This CDR3 comprises 14 residues. Trimming pared 4 bases from V and 4 bases from J, leaving 13 bases between. The CDR3 region is CASSTGPSADTQYF. The CDR3 DNA reads as TGCGCCAGCAGCACAGGACCCTCGGCAGATACGCAGTATTTT.

The V call is TRBV11-1, the J call TRBJ2-5; 7 bases are a match to TRBD2. There are 15 residues in the CDR3. CDR1 SGHAT and CDR2 FQDESV come from the germline V gene (reference sequence). V dropped 3 bases and J dropped 5; count of bases not matched to a gene: 9. CDR3 sequence (DNA): TGTGCCAGCAGCTTCGGCGGGAGTGGGTTCGAGACCCAGTACTTC. Encoded protein: CASSFGGSGFETQYF. Variable domain in full (rest from reference TRBV11-1 and TRBJ2-5): EAEVAQSPRYKITEKSQAVAFWCDPISGHATLYWYRQILGQGPELLVQFQDESVVDDSQLPKDRFSAERLKGVDSTLKIQPAELGDSAMYLCASSFGGSGFETQYFGPGTRLLVL.

In this sample, this clonotype turned up a few times. V and J are TRBV12-3 or TRBV12-4 and TRBJ2-3; the match to TRBD1 covers 10 bases. V lost 6 bases and J lost 8; bases outside the gene matches: 11. The CDR3 has 15 residues. The CDR3 region has the DNA TGTGCCAGCAGCGACGACAGGGGGCGGACAATTACGCAGTATTTT. Amino acids: CASSDDRGRTITQYF.

This rearrangement joins TRBV7-2 to TRBJ1-1, with D perhaps TRBD1 (6 bases). V was cut by 7 bases and J by 11 bases, with 23 bases left in between. Germline values: CDR1 SGHTA, CDR2 FQGNSA. This CDR3 comprises 14 residues. The CDR3 is CASISQTGRGMAFF. In DNA, the CDR3 is TGTGCCAGCATCTCACAAACAGGGAGGGGAATGGCTTTCTTT. Drawing the rest from reference TRBV7-2 and TRBJ1-1, the complete variable domain is GAGVSQSPSNKVTEKGKDVELRCDPISGHTALYWYRQSLGQGLEFLIYFQGNSAPDKSGLPSDRFSAERTGGSVSTLTIQRTQQEDSAVYLCASISQTGRGMAFFGQGTRLTVV.

This chain joins TRBV25-1 and TRBJ1-2; D perhaps matches TRBD1 (6 bases). Germline V lookup: CDR1 MGHDK, CDR2 SYGVNS. With 3 bases removed from V and 13 bases from J, the gap between germline ends came to 12 bases. CDR3 size: 11 residues. CDR3 DNA sequence: TGTGCCAGCAGTGAGGGGGGGGCTTGCACCTTC. Amino acids: CASSEGGACTF.

In this sample, this clonotype turned up once. This chain links TRBV10-2 with TRBJ1-5; D perhaps matches TRBD1 (6 bases). This CDR3 region has 15 residues. The V gene lost 2 bases and the J gene lost 6 bases, with 14 bases spanning the gap. CDR1 and CDR2 (germline): WSHSY, SAAADI. The CDR3 here is CASSEPGTTGQPQHF. In DNA form, the CDR3 reads TGCGCCAGCAGTGAGCCGGGGACAACGGGTCAGCCCCAGCATTTT.